The 4 T cell receptor beta chains below come from one sample, sequenced in a study of blood T cell repertoires in COVID-19. TCRdb keeps only in-frame clones here, not all; method: immunoSEQ multiplex PCR. The sample holds around 52,000 clones; 82% are singletons and the top ten take around a fifth. Sequencing used peripheral blood. These receptors originate from a woman aged 55-69 years with acute or convalescent COVID-19.

The chain recombines TRBV6-5 with TRBJ2-2; 8 bases align to TRBD1. This CDR3 region has 16 residues. The V and J ends lost 1 base and 6 bases, in that order; junction bases with no gene match: 7. Per the germline V gene, CDR1 is MNHEY and CDR2 is SVGAGI. CDR3 sequence reads: CASSYLGTGQSGELFF. The CDR3 nucleotides are TGTGCCAGCAGTTACTTAGGGACAGGTCAATCCGGGGAGCTGTTTTTT.

V and J are TRBV5-4 and TRBJ1-6; 7 bases are shared with TRBD1. Trimming cost V 4 bases and J 7 bases; bases outside gene matches: 8. This CDR3 comprises 15 residues. Germline CDR1 reads SGHNT; CDR2 reads YYREEE (reference sequence). The DNA of the CDR3 is TGTGCCAGCAGCCCCGCCGGCAGGGGGAATTCACCCCTCCACTTT. Amino acid sequence: CASSPAGRGNSPLHF.

The chain uses TRBV12-3 or TRBV12-4 and TRBJ1-1, with TRBD1 matching over 7 bases. Trimming took 6 bases from V and 4 from J; bases not matched to a gene: 5. This CDR3 is built from 13 residues. The CDR3 DNA follows: TGTGCCAGCAGCTCCGGGACAGTCACTGAAGCTTTCTTT. The encoded protein is CASSSGTVTEAFF.

The rearrangement links TRBV5-1 to TRBJ2-1; 11 bases line up with TRBD2. The CDR3 loop spans 14 amino acids. V was clipped by 6 bases and J by 9 bases; unmatched bases: 8. Germline V gene data show CDR1 as SGHRS and CDR2 as YFSETQ. CDR3 protein: CASTPTSGVSEQFF. The CDR3 DNA is TGCGCCAGCACCCCGACTAGCGGGGTTTCTGAGCAGTTCTTC.